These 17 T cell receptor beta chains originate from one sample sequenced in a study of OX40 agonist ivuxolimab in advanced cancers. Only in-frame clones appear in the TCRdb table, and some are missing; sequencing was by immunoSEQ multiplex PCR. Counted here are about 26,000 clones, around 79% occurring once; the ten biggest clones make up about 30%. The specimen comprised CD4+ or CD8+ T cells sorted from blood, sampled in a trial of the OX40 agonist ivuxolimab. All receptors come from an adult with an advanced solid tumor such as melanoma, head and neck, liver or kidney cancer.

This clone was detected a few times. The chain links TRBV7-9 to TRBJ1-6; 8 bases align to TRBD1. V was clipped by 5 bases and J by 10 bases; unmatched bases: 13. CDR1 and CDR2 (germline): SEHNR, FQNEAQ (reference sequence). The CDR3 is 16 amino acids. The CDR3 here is CASSNLRGRGGSPLHF. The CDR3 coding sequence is TGTGCCAGCAGCAACCTCAGGGGGCGAGGAGGCTCACCCCTCCACTTT.

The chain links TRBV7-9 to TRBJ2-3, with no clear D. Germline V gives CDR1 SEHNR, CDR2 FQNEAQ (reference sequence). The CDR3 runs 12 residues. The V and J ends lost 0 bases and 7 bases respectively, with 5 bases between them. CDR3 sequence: CASSLAENTQYF. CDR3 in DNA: TGTGCCAGCAGCTTAGCGGAGAATACGCAGTATTTT.

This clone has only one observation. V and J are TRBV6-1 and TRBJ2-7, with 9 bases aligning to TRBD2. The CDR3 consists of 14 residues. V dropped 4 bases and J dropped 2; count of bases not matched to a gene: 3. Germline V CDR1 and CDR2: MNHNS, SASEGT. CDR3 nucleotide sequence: TGTGCCAGCAGTGGGCGGGAGGGGGCCTACGAGCAGTACTTC. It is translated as CASSGREGAYEQYF.

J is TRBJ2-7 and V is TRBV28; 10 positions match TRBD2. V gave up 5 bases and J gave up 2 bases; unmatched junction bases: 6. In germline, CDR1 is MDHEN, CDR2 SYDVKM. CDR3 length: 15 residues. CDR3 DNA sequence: TGTGCCAGCAGTCCCGGACTAGCGGCCACCTACGAGCAGTACTTC. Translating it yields CASSPGLAATYEQYF.

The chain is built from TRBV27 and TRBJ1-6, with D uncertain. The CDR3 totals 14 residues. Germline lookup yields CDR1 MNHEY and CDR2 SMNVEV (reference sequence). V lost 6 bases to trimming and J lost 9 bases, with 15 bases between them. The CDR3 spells CASRPLRAGSPLHF. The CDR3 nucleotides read TGTGCCAGCAGACCACTAAGGGCGGGTTCACCCCTCCACTTT.

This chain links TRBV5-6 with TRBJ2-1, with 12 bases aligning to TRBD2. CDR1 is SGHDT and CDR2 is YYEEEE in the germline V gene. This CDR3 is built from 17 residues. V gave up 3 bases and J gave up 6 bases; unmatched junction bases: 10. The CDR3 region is CASSSYSSGRALNEQFF. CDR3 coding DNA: TGTGCCAGCAGCTCTTACTCTAGCGGGAGGGCCCTCAATGAGCAGTTCTTC.

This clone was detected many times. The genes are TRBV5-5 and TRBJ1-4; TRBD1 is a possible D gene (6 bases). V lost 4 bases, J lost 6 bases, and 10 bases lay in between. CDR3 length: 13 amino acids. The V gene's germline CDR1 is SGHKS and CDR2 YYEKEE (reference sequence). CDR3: CASSVDRYEKLFF. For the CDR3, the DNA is TGTGCCAGCAGCGTGGACAGATATGAAAAACTGTTTTTT.

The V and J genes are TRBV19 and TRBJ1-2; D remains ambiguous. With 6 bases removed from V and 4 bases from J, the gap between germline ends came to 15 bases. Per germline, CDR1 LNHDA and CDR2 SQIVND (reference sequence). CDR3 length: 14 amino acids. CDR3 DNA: TGTGCCAGTAGACCTTCTTTGAGGAGCTATGGCTACACCTTC. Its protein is CASRPSLRSYGYTF.

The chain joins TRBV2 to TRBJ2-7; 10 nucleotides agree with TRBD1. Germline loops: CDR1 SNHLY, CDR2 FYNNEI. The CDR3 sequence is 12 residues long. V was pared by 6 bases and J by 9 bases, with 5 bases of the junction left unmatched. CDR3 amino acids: CASRGGQGGQYF. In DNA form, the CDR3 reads TGTGCCAGCAGGGGCGGACAGGGGGGGCAGTACTTC.

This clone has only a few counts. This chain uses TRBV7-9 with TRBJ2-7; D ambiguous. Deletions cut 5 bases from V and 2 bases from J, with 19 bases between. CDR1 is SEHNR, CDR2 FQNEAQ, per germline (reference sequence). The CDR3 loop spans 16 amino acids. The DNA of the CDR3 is TGTGCCAGCAGCGATCCTGAGGCAGCCATTCCCTACGAGCAGTACTTC. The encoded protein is CASSDPEAAIPYEQYF.

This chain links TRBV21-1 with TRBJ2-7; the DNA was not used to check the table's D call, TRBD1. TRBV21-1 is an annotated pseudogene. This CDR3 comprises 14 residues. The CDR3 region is CASTFRTGGDEQYF. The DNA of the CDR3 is TGTGCCAGCACCTTCCGGACAGGGGGCGACGAGCAGTACTTC.

The CDR3: CASSRDGTEAFF. CDR3 coding DNA: TGCGCCAGCAGCCGAGATGGCACTGAAGCTTTCTTT. The J gene is TRBJ1-1, the V gene TRBV4-1; D uncertain. V was clipped by 4 bases and J by 4 bases, with 7 bases between them. Germline assignment: CDR1 MGHRA and CDR2 YSYEKL. The CDR3 totals 12 residues.

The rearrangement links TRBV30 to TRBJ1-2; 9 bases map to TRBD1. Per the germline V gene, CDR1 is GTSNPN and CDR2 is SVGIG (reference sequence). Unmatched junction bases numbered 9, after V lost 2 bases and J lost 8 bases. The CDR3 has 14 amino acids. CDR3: CAWSSSGTGSGYTF. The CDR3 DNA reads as TGTGCCTGGAGTTCCTCCGGGACAGGGTCCGGCTACACCTTC.

CDR3 DNA: TGTGCCAGCAGCTTGGCAACAGAGGATGAAAAACTGTTTTTT. Its translation: CASSLATEDEKLFF. The chain combines TRBV5-8 with TRBJ1-4; D ambiguous. Trimming cost V 0 bases and J 6 bases, with 9 bases left between them. From germline, CDR1 is SGHTS and CDR2 YDEGEE. The length of the CDR3 is 14 residues.

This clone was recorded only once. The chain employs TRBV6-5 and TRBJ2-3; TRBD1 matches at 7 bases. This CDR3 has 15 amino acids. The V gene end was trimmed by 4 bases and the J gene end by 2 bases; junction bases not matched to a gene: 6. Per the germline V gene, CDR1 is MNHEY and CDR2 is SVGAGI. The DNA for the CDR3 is TGTGCCAGCAGTTTGTGGGGGACAGACACAGATACGCAGTATTTT. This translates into CASSLWGTDTDTQYF.

The CDR3 spells CAGPQGALNTGELFF. The CDR3 DNA reads TGTGCCGGGCCTCAGGGGGCCCTGAACACCGGGGAGCTGTTTTTT. This sequence joins TRBV19 and TRBJ2-2; 8 bases line up with TRBD1. Germline V gene data show CDR1 as LNHDA and CDR2 as SQIVND (reference sequence). This CDR3 is 15 amino acids long. The trim removed 11 bases at V and 1 base at J, leaving 9 bases unmatched.

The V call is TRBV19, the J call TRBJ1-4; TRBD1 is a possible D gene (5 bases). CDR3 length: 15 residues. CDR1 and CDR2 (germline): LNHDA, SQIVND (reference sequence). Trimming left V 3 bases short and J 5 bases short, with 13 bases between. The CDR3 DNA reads TGTGCCAGTAGTATCATACAGGAGTGGAATGAAAAACTGTTTTTT. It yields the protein CASSIIQEWNEKLFF.